This TCR beta chain was sequenced in a study of blood T cell repertoires in COVID-19. For the study at large: The study drew acute and convalescent COVID-19 samples from the United States, Italy and Spain. The cDNA or gDNA used as material had been derived from T cells, B-cell-depleted T cells, or PBMCs.

Authors' data handling: Amplifying reference gene primers gave estimates of nucleated cell counts. TCRdb keeps only in-frame clones here, not all; method: immunoSEQ multiplex PCR. V, J and clone size reflect that table, while D and trimming were determined from the DNA. This repertoire shows more than 250,000 clones, 80% to 90% found once; its top ten account for 1%. Germline CDR1 and CDR2: MNHNS and SASEGT. The CDR3 is made up of 18 amino acids. The ends lost 1 base at V and 1 base at J; junction bases unmatched: 8. The TCR originated in a middle-aged man with active or convalescent COVID-19. Sequences were obtained from peripheral blood. The chain combines TRBV6-1 with TRBJ2-1; 9 bases map to TRBD2. The CDR3 sequence: CASSEVMSGLASYNEQFF. The CDR3 DNA is TGTGCCAGCAGTGAAGTTATGTCAGGACTAGCGTCCTACAATGAGCAGTTCTTC.